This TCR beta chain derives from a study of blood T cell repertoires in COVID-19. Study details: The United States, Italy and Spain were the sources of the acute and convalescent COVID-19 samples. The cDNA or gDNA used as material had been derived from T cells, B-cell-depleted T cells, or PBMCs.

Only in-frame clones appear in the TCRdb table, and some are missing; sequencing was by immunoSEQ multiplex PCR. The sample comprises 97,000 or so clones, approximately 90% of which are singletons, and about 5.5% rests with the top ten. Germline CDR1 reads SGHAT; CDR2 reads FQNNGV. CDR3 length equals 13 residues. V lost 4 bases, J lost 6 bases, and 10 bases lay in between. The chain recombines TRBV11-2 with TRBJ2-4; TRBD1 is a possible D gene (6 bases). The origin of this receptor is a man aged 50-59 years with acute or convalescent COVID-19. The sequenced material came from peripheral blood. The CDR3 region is CASSSDRLNIQYF. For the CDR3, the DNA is TGTGCCAGCAGCTCCGACAGGCTAAACATTCAGTACTTC.